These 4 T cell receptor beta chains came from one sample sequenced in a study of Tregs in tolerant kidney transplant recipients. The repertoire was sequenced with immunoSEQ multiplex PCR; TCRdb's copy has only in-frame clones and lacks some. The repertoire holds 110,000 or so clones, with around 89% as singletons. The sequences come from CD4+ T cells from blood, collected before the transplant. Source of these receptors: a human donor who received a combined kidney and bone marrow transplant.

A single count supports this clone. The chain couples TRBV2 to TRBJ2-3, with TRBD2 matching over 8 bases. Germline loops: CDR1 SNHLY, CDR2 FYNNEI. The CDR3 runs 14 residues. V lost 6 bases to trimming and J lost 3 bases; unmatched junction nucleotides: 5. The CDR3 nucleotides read TGTGCCAGCAGGAGCGGGAGTTGGACAGATACGCAGTATTTT. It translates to CASRSGSWTDTQYF.

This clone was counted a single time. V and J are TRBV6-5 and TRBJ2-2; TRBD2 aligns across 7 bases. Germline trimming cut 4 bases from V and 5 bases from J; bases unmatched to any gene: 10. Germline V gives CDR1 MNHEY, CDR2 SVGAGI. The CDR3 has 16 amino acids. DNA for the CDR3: TGTGCCAGCAGTTGGCGAGGCGGGAGAAATACCGGGGAGCTGTTTTTT. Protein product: CASSWRGGRNTGELFF.

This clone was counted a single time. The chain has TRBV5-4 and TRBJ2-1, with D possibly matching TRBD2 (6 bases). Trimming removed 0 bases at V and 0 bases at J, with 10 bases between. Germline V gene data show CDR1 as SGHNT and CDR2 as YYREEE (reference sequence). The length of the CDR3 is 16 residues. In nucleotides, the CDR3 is TGTGCCAGCAGCTTGGGCATAGCGGCCTCCTACAATGAGCAGTTCTTC. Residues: CASSLGIAASYNEQFF.

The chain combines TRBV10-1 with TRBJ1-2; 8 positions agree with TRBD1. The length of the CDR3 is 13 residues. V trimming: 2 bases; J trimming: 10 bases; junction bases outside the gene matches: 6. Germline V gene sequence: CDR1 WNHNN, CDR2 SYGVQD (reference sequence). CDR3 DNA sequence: TGCGCCAGCAGTGAGGACAGGGGCTTGGTCTACACCTTC. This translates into CASSEDRGLVYTF.